This T cell receptor (beta chain) was found in a study of T cells in Graves' hyperthyroidism and ophthalmopathy. Regarding the study as a whole: A model of 13 V-J pairs discriminated ophthalmopathy from stable hyperthyroidism.

As for this clonotype: What it recognizes is unknown.

Amplified regions were TCR beta CDR3 sequences from RNA transcripts. First-round RT-PCR with HTBI primers amplified the TCR CDR3 region. TCRdb re-analysed the multiplex PCR reads in MiXCR, keeping a single row per CDR3 protein. This repertoire shows 360,000 or so distinct CDR3 sequences, roughly 15% found once; its top ten account for roughly 19%. A patient was excluded if there was uncontrolled infection, other autoimmune disease, pregnancy or lactation. CDR3 size: 13 residues. V shed 8 bases, J shed 0 bases, and the junction held 2 bases outside the gene matches. Germline V lookup: CDR1 MDHEN, CDR2 SYDVKM.

The source is a woman in her sixties with Graves' ophthalmopathy. The sample consisted of blood. This chain connects TRBV28 to TRBJ2-7; 9 nucleotides match TRBD2. CDR3 coding DNA: TGTGCCAGCGGACTAGCGTCCTCCTACGAGCAGTACTTC. Protein sequence: CASGLASSYEQYF.